One sample yielded the 30 T cell receptor beta chains listed below, sequenced in a study of blood T cell repertoires in COVID-19 (dated by TCRdb to 2019 to 2021). The library was built by means of the immunoSEQ multiplex PCR assay. TCRdb took this table from immuneACCESS and kept in-frame rearrangements with V and J called. Such tables lack part of the clones; where checked against another copy, unresolved V genes explain under half of the gap, and the rest is unexplained. The sample table shows 380,000 or so clones, and around nine tenths are seen once. The top ten clonotypes cover around 7.4% of the sample. Sequencing input: peripheral blood. These TCRs come from a woman aged 60-70 years with COVID-19, enrolled during active disease.

The V gene is TRBV11-2, the J gene TRBJ2-3; D is possibly TRBD2 (6 bases). V lost 1 base, J lost 1 base, and 12 bases lay in between. This CDR3 is 16 amino acids long. Germline CDR1 and CDR2: SGHAT and FQNNGV. In DNA, the CDR3 is TGTGCCAGCAGCTTAGGGGACTTTAGGGGCACAGATACGCAGTATTTT. Protein sequence: CASSLGDFRGTDTQYF.

The chain recombines TRBV25-1 with TRBJ2-1, with D uncertain. Germline loops: CDR1 MGHDK, CDR2 SYGVNS. Between the trimmed V and J ends, which lost 2 bases and 4 bases, there was a span of 12 bases. The CDR3 totals 15 residues. The CDR3 DNA is TGTGCCAGCAGTGAAGGGCATGTCTTTTACAATGAGCAGTTCTTC. Translated: CASSEGHVFYNEQFF.

This chain joins TRBV5-1 and TRBJ1-4, with 7 positions matching TRBD1. Per the germline V gene, CDR1 is SGHRS and CDR2 is YFSETQ. Trimming removed 0 bases from V and 2 bases from J; junction bases left unmatched: 4. CDR3 length: 16 residues. The CDR3 DNA is TGCGCCAGCAGCTTGGCCCTGGGACAGACTAATGAAAAACTGTTTTTT. Translating gives CASSLALGQTNEKLFF.

In the case of this clone: This same CDR3 is encoded by further DNA sequences in the sample. V usage is TRBV5-1 and J usage is TRBJ1-1; D is unresolved. Germline-derived CDR1 and CDR2 are SGHRS and YFSETQ. Trimming stripped 1 base from V and 1 base from J, with 8 bases between. The CDR3 totals 14 residues. CDR3 residues: CASSLTSGNTEAFF. CDR3 sequence (DNA): TGCGCCAGCAGCTTGACAAGCGGGAACACTGAAGCTTTCTTT.

The chain has TRBV7-2 and TRBJ1-1; 8 positions agree with TRBD1. Germline CDR1 reads SGHTA; CDR2 reads FQGNSA. The CDR3 spans 16 residues. Unmatched junction bases numbered 13, after V lost 4 bases and J lost 6 bases. The CDR3 DNA is TGTGCCAGCAGCTCTGCATATTTCGACAGGGGCGCTGAAGCTTTCTTT. Translated: CASSSAYFDRGAEAFF.

The chain's CDR3 is CASSPGLAGDRSYEQYF. The CDR3 DNA reads as TGCGCCAGCAGCCCGGGACTAGCGGGGGACCGCTCCTACGAGCAGTACTTC. The V and J genes are TRBV4-3 and TRBJ2-7; 14 bases match TRBD2. CDR1 is LGHNA and CDR2 is YSLEER in the germline V gene. The CDR3 sequence is 17 residues long. V dropped 4 bases and J dropped 0; count of bases not matched to a gene: 5.

The chain carries TRBV19 and TRBJ2-7; 9 positions match TRBD2. After removal of 10 bases from V and 5 bases from J, the junction contained 9 bases not matched to a gene. CDR1 LNHDA and CDR2 SQIVND come from the germline V gene (reference sequence). The CDR3 contains 13 residues. The DNA for the CDR3 is TGTGCCACCTCTAGCGGGGCGATCCACGAGCAGTACTTC. Translation: CATSSGAIHEQYF.

The V and J genes are TRBV4-3 and TRBJ2-1, with 9 bases matching TRBD2. Germline V gene sequence: CDR1 LGHNA, CDR2 YSLEER. This CDR3 is 15 amino acids long. The V and J ends lost 4 bases and 10 bases, in that order; junction bases with no gene match: 11. The CDR3 DNA reads TGCGCCAGCAGCCGGGGACTAGCTCGGACGGAGGAGCAGTTCTTC. Translation gives CASSRGLARTEEQFF.

The J gene is TRBJ2-5, the V gene TRBV5-1; the match to TRBD2 covers 13 bases. After removal of 3 bases from V and 3 bases from J, the junction contained 8 bases not matched to a gene. The CDR3 length is 17 residues. CDR1 is SGHRS and CDR2 is YFSETQ in the germline V gene. The CDR3 sequence: CASSWMTSGGTKETQYF. In DNA form, the CDR3 reads TGCGCCAGCAGCTGGATGACTAGCGGGGGGACGAAAGAGACCCAGTACTTC.

This chain uses TRBV19 with TRBJ2-6; 10 bases align to TRBD2. The CDR3 covers 19 residues. Germline CDR1 reads LNHDA; CDR2 reads SQIVND (reference sequence). Trimming removed 4 bases from V and 0 bases from J; junction bases left unmatched: 9. As DNA, the CDR3 is TGTGCCAGTAGTAATAAGCGGGGGGGAACAAGCTCTGGGGCCAACGTCCTGACTTTC. Encoded protein: CASSNKRGGTSSGANVLTF.

The CDR3 sequence is CASSSSGTYNEQFF. As DNA, the CDR3 is TGTGCCAGCAGCTCTAGCGGAACCTACAATGAGCAGTTCTTC. The V and J genes are TRBV11-3 and TRBJ2-1; TRBD2 matches 7 bases. Germline V CDR1 and CDR2: SGHNT, YENEEA. V was pared by 4 bases and J by 2 bases, with 2 bases of the junction left unmatched. The CDR3 consists of 14 residues.

This chain uses TRBV11-2 with TRBJ2-3; tentatively, D is TRBD2 (7 bases). The CDR3 totals 17 residues. The V end lost 5 bases, the J end lost 2 bases, and 20 bases lay between the germline ends. Germline V gives CDR1 SGHAT, CDR2 FQNNGV. CDR3 residues: CASSRRRGGTITDTQYF. Here the CDR3 DNA reads TGTGCCAGCAGCCGGCGGAGGGGGGGGACGATCACAGATACGCAGTATTTT.

The gene calls are TRBV6-5 and TRBJ2-1, with 11 nucleotides matching TRBD2. The CDR3 is made up of 15 amino acids. Germline CDR1 reads MNHEY; CDR2 reads SVGAGI. Trimming at V came to 6 bases and at J to 4 bases, leaving 5 bases not matched to a gene. The CDR3 sequence: CASSTGTSGYNEQFF. CDR3 DNA sequence: TGTGCCAGCAGCACCGGGACTAGCGGTTACAATGAGCAGTTCTTC.

The chain recombines TRBV19 with TRBJ2-1, with D maybe TRBD2 (5 bases). V gave up 7 bases and J gave up 2 bases, with 12 bases separating them. The CDR3 consists of 14 residues. Germline CDR1 LNHDA, CDR2 SQIVND (reference sequence). CDR3 bases: TGTGCCAGTATGAGGGTCAGTCCCTACAATGAGCAGTTCTTC. Translation gives CASMRVSPYNEQFF.

This chain joins TRBV10-2 and TRBJ1-1, with 8 bases aligning to TRBD1. Germline CDR1 is WSHSY and CDR2 is SAAADI. V was pared by 4 bases and J by 1 base, with 8 bases of the junction left unmatched. This CDR3 is 16 amino acids long. CDR3 sequence reads: CASSGNRGSSNTEAFF. As DNA, the CDR3 is TGCGCCAGCAGTGGCAACAGGGGGTCCTCGAACACTGAAGCTTTCTTT.

The chain combines TRBV5-6 with TRBJ1-5, with 7 positions matching TRBD1. V shed 3 bases, J shed 0 bases, and the junction held 9 bases outside the gene matches. Per the germline V gene, CDR1 is SGHDT and CDR2 is YYEEEE. This CDR3 is 17 amino acids long. The CDR3 nucleotides read TGTGCCAGCAGCTGGCGACAGGGCACCTATAGCAATCAGCCCCAGCATTTT. Translating it yields CASSWRQGTYSNQPQHF.

This clone appeared once. V and J are TRBV5-8 and TRBJ2-3; 11 nucleotides agree with TRBD1. V shed 5 bases, J shed 1 base, and the junction held 9 bases outside the gene matches. Germline-derived CDR1 and CDR2 are SGHTS and YDEGEE. CDR3 length equals 17 residues. CDR3 protein: CASRFGTGGGGTDTQYF. CDR3 nucleotide sequence: TGTGCCAGCAGATTCGGGACAGGGGGGGGCGGCACAGATACGCAGTATTTT.

This rearrangement joins TRBV9 to TRBJ2-1; 9 bases align to TRBD1. The V gene end was trimmed by 4 bases and the J gene end by 8 bases; junction bases not matched to a gene: 7. The CDR3 spans 14 residues. Germline CDR1 SGDLS, CDR2 YYNGEE. CDR3 amino acids: CASSPWDRDDEQFF. Here the CDR3 DNA reads TGTGCCAGCAGCCCATGGGACAGGGACGATGAGCAGTTCTTC.

This clone was observed a handful of times. The rearrangement links TRBV2 to TRBJ1-6; TRBD1 might be the D (5 bases). Between the trimmed V and J ends, which lost 11 bases and 8 bases, there was a span of 19 bases. In germline, CDR1 is SNHLY, CDR2 FYNNEI. The CDR3 loop spans 14 amino acids. CDR3 sequence (DNA): TGTGCCGTCCCAGGGCAGGTGATTGATTCACCCCTCCACTTT. Amino acids: CAVPGQVIDSPLHF.

The V call is TRBV7-9, the J call TRBJ1-1; unclear D gene. Germline values: CDR1 SEHNR, CDR2 FQNEAQ (reference sequence). The CDR3 sequence is 15 residues long. V was clipped by 7 bases and J by 6 bases, with 21 bases between them. The CDR3 nucleotides read TGTGCCAGCACGCGAGGGCCGGGGAGGAAGTCTGAAGCTTTCTTT. Translation gives CASTRGPGRKSEAFF.

The J gene is TRBJ2-3, the V gene TRBV7-9; D gene unclear. Germline lookup yields CDR1 SEHNR and CDR2 FQNEAQ (reference sequence). The CDR3 contains 11 residues. V was cut by 5 bases and J by 5 bases, with 5 bases left in between. The CDR3: CASSGQDTQYF. The CDR3 DNA follows: TGTGCCAGCAGCGGCCAAGATACGCAGTATTTT.

The rearrangement uses TRBV9 and TRBJ2-7; 16 bases match TRBD2. Germline V lookup: CDR1 SGDLS, CDR2 YYNGEE. V trimming: 4 bases; J trimming: 12 bases; junction bases outside the gene matches: 7. This CDR3 contains 14 residues. The chain's CDR3 is CASSPGLAGGPPYF. Here the CDR3 DNA reads TGTGCCAGCAGCCCGGGACTAGCGGGGGGGCCTCCGTACTTC. Complete variable domain (other parts from reference TRBV9 and TRBJ2-7): DSGVTQTPKHLITATGQRVTLRCSPRSGDLSVYWYQQSLDQGLQFLIQYYNGEERAKGNILERFSAQQFPDLHSELNLSSLELGDSALYFCASSPGLAGGPPYFGPGTRLTVT.

The chain couples TRBV5-1 to TRBJ1-4, with a weak D call TRBD1 (6 bases). CDR3 length: 14 residues. The germline V gene has CDR1 SGHRS and CDR2 YFSETQ. V lost 5 bases to trimming and J lost 7 bases, with 15 bases between them. The CDR3 nucleotides read TGCGCCAGCAGACCTGCAGGGGAGGGTGAAAAACTGTTTTTT. Protein: CASRPAGEGEKLFF.

The chain joins TRBV2 to TRBJ1-2; 8 bases align to TRBD1. The V gene's germline CDR1 is SNHLY and CDR2 FYNNEI. The CDR3 extends over 14 amino acids. J gave up 3 bases and V 7 bases, and 7 bases lay outside the gene matches. The CDR3 protein is CASKPGGGYYGYTF. The CDR3 DNA sequence: TGTGCCAGCAAGCCAGGGGGCGGTTACTATGGCTACACCTTC.

This clone was seen only once. The chain uses TRBV4-2 and TRBJ2-7; 7 positions agree with TRBD2. Trimming cost V 1 base and J 5 bases; bases outside gene matches: 11. The length of the CDR3 is 16 residues. Germline CDR1 reads LGHNA; CDR2 reads YNFKEQ. CDR3 DNA sequence: TGTGCCAGCAGCCAAGGGTACGAAGCGGGGAATGACGAGCAGTACTTC. It codes for CASSQGYEAGNDEQYF.

The chain joins TRBV5-6 to TRBJ2-4; D gene unclear. V dropped 1 base and J dropped 3 bases, with 20 bases sitting between them. CDR3 length: 18 amino acids. Germline V lookup: CDR1 SGHDT, CDR2 YYEEEE. CDR3 sequence (DNA): TGTGCCAGCAGCTTGAATATATGGCTAGAGGATCTCAAAAACATTCAGTACTTC. It translates to CASSLNIWLEDLKNIQYF.

The rearrangement links TRBV24-1 to TRBJ1-2; no clear D gene. V lost 12 bases and J lost 8, with 15 bases in between. Germline values: CDR1 KGHDR, CDR2 SFDVKD. The CDR3 extends over 11 amino acids. This CDR3 is CALGPQRGYTF. The CDR3 nucleotides read TGTGCCCTGGGCCCCCAGAGAGGCTACACCTTC.

The CDR3 sequence is CASSRWESSYEQYF. CDR3 sequence (DNA): TGTGCCAGTAGTCGCTGGGAGAGCTCCTACGAGCAGTACTTC. The gene calls are TRBV19 and TRBJ2-7, with D perhaps matching TRBD2 (5 bases). The CDR3 runs 14 residues. Trimming pared 5 bases from V and 0 bases from J, leaving 11 bases between. Germline values: CDR1 LNHDA, CDR2 SQIVND (reference sequence). The full variable domain, in which reference TRBV19 and TRBJ2-7 provide the parts outside the CDR3, is DGGITQSPKYLFRKEGQNVTLSCEQNLNHDAMYWYRQDPGQGLRLIYYSQIVNDFQKGDIAEGYSVSREKKESFPLTVTSAQKNPTAFYLCASSRWESSYEQYFGPGTRLTVT.

J is TRBJ2-5 and V is TRBV11-2; D call uncertain. The germline V gene has CDR1 SGHAT and CDR2 FQNNGV. The CDR3 totals 12 residues. The V end lost 2 bases, the J end lost 7 bases, and 8 bases lay between the germline ends. CDR3 amino acids: CASSLSEVTQYF. DNA for the CDR3: TGTGCCAGCAGCTTAAGCGAGGTGACCCAGTACTTC.

This chain uses TRBV5-4 with TRBJ1-1; no reliable D call. The CDR3 loop spans 14 amino acids. Germline V gene lookup returns CDR1 SGHNT and CDR2 YYREEE (reference sequence). Trimming left V 3 bases short and J 1 base short, with 10 bases between. CDR3 nucleotides: TGTGCCAGCAGCTGGGGAGGAGAGAACACTGAAGCTTTCTTT. This translates into CASSWGGENTEAFF.